These T cell receptor beta chains were read from a single sample in a study of graft-versus-host responses after intestinal transplantation. Their antigen targets remain unknown. Here immunoSEQ multiplex PCR was the method, and the copy in TCRdb shows in-frame clones only, minus some. This table holds about 93,000 clones, 90% to 95% found once. Sequences were derived from unstimulated CD8+ T cells sorted from spleen or lymph node cells, sampled before intestinal transplant. The source is a human donor who received an intestinal transplant. The CDR3 runs from the conserved cysteine through the conserved F or W. A D gene is named only where the DNA matches it firmly. Only part of the rows carry a size: once, few, many, or a class if the clone is expanded.

J | V | size | D | DNA | CDR3
TRBJ2-3 | TRBV21-1 | . | . | TGTGCCAGCAGCAAAGGGTGTCTAGCGGGGGGTAGAAGGATAGCGCATTTT | CASSKGCLAGGRRIAHF
TRBJ2-7 | TRBV5-8 | . | . | TGTGCCACCGGAACAGGGGAGGTCTACGAGCAGTACTTC | CATGTGEVYEQYF
TRBJ1-1 | TRBV19 | . | . | TGTGCCAGTAGTATAGGCAGGAACACTGAAGCTTTCTTT | CASSIGRNTEAFF
TRBJ2-1 | TRBV4-3 | . | . | TGCGCCAGCAGCCAAGACAACCGGGCGGGGGAGCAGTTCTTC | CASSQDNRAGEQFF
TRBJ2-1 | TRBV27 | . | TRBD2 | TGTGCCAGCGGAGCGGGGACTAGCGGGAATGAGCAGTTCTTC | CASGAGTSGNEQFF
TRBJ1-2 | TRBV19 | . | TRBD1 | TGTGCCAGTAGTACCACCGGGACAGGGATCTATGGCTACACCTTC | CASSTTGTGIYGYTF
TRBJ2-7 | TRBV5-4 | . | . | TGTGCCAGCAGCTTGGCCCCAGGACAGACCTACGAGCAGTACTTC | CASSLAPGQTYEQYF
TRBJ2-1 | TRBV27 | . | . | TGTGCCAGCAGTGCACGCGGGTCGGCCAATGAGCAGTTCTTC | CASSARGSANEQFF
TRBJ1-2 | TRBV7-2 | . | . | TGTGCCAGCACCCAGACGGAGGCTAACTATGGCTACACCTTC | CASTQTEANYGYTF
TRBJ2-4 | TRBV30 | . | TRBD1 | TGTGCCTGGAGTAAGGACAGGGGAAACATTCAGTACTTC | CAWSKDRGNIQYF
TRBJ1-1 | TRBV2 | . | . | TGTGCCAGCATTAGAGTGACTGAAGCTTTCTTT | CASIRVTEAFF
TRBJ2-7 | TRBV10-1 | once | . | TGCGCCAGCAGTAGCTCCGGAGAAACCTACGAGCAGTACTTC | CASSSSGETYEQYF
TRBJ2-7 | TRBV5-4 | . | TRBD2 | TGTGCCAGCAGCTCCGGGACTAGCGTTTACGAGCAGTACTTC | CASSSGTSVYEQYF
TRBJ1-2 | TRBV30 | . | TRBD1 | TGTGCCTGGAGTGTAATCGGGACAGGGACCTATGGCTACACCTTC | CAWSVIGTGTYGYTF
TRBJ2-7 | TRBV7-8 | . | . | TGTGCCAGCAGCTCTCGAGGGCCAGGCGACGAGCAGTACTTC | CASSSRGPGDEQYF
TRBJ2-7 | TRBV19 | once | . | TGTGCCAGTAGTATAGTTGGAGGGGCCTACGAGCAGTACTTC | CASSIVGGAYEQYF
TRBJ2-7 | TRBV19 | . | TRBD2 | TGTGCCAGTAGTGCCAGCGGGGGAATCTACGAGCAGTACTTC | CASSASGGIYEQYF
TRBJ2-7 | TRBV5-1 | . | . | TGCGCCAGCAGCTTGGAGTACAGGCCGAGCTCCTACGAGCAGTACTTC | CASSLEYRPSSYEQYF
TRBJ2-7 | TRBV19 | . | . | TGTGCCAGTAGTGTCGGACAGTCCTACGAGCAGTACTTC | CASSVGQSYEQYF
TRBJ1-2 | TRBV7-9 | once | . | TGTGCCAGCAGCTCAGGGCGAATCCTCTATGGCTACACCTTC | CASSSGRILYGYTF
TRBJ2-1 | TRBV27 | . | TRBD2 | TGTGCCAGCAGTTTAAGACTAGCGGGAGGGTTTGAGCAGTTCTTC | CASSLRLAGGFEQFF
TRBJ2-7 | TRBV7-2 | . | . | TGTGCCAGCAGTCCAACAGGGGGGGGGTCCTACGAGCAGTACTTC | CASSPTGGGSYEQYF
TRBJ1-5 | TRBV2 | . | . | TGTGCCAGCAGTGAAAGGGGGGGAGATAATTGGCCCCAGCATTTT | CASSERGGDNWPQHF
TRBJ2-7 | TRBV11-2 | . | TRBD1 | TGTGCCAGCAGACAACTTCCGGGACAGTCACCCGAGCAGTACTTC | CASRQLPGQSPEQYF
TRBJ1-1 | TRBV27 | once | . | TGTGCCAGCAGTTTACAGGGCGCTGAAGCTTTCTTT | CASSLQGAEAFF
TRBJ2-7 | TRBV4-2 | . | . | TGTGCCAGCAGCCAAAACGGAGCCAACGCCTACGAGCAGTACTTC | CASSQNGANAYEQYF
TRBJ2-7 | TRBV6-5 | . | . | TGTGCCAGCAGTTACTTCCCGGGAACGGGATGGGAGCAGTACTTC | CASSYFPGTGWEQYF
TRBJ2-3 | TRBV6-5 | once | . | TGTGCCAGCAGTTACCAGCGGGGCACAGATACGCAGTATTTT | CASSYQRGTDTQYF
TRBJ1-6 | TRBV9 | . | . | TGTGCCAGCAGCTTGACAGATTATAATTCACCCCTCCACTTT | CASSLTDYNSPLHF
TRBJ1-4 | TRBV6-1 | . | . | TGTGCCAGCAGTGAAGCGCGGCGCCCCGTGAATGAAAAACTGTTTTTT | CASSEARRPVNEKLFF
TRBJ2-2 | TRBV7-3 | once | . | TGTGCCAGCAGCTTAGAACCTAGCGCCGGGGAGCTGTTTTTT | CASSLEPSAGELFF
TRBJ1-4 | TRBV7-9 | . | . | TGTGCCAGCAGCGCCCGGGACCTTCAGGGGACAACTAATGAAAAACTGTTTTTT | CASSARDLQGTTNEKLFF
TRBJ2-3 | TRBV6-1 | . | . | TGTGCCAGCCTTAAGACAGGTTCTCACACAGATACGCAGTATTTT | CASLKTGSHTDTQYF
TRBJ1-2 | TRBV2 | . | TRBD1 | TGTGCCAGCACCGAGGGGGACAGGGACGGCTACACCTTC | CASTEGDRDGYTF
TRBJ2-5 | TRBV28 | . | . | TGTGCCAGCAGTTTAAGGGGTCGCGGACAAGAGACCCAGTACTTC | CASSLRGRGQETQYF
TRBJ2-2 | TRBV27 | . | . | TGTGCCAGCAAGGATGGGACTGTGAACACCGGGGAGCTGTTTTTT | CASKDGTVNTGELFF
TRBJ2-7 | TRBV11-3 | . | . | TGTGCCAGTACCGGGGAAAACTACGAGCAGTACTTC | CASTGENYEQYF
TRBJ1-5 | TRBV18 | . | . | TGTGCCAGCTCAACTCGGAGGATCCTCAATCAGCCCCAGCATTTT | CASSTRRILNQPQHF
TRBJ2-7 | TRBV9 | . | . | TGTGCCAGCAGCGTAGACGGCTCCTACGAGCAGTACTTC | CASSVDGSYEQYF
TRBJ2-7 | TRBV7-9 | . | TRBD2 | TGTGCCAGCAGCTTAGGGGGACTAGCCTACGAGCAGTACTTC | CASSLGGLAYEQYF